This T cell receptor (beta chain) originates from a study of identical twins. Overall study findings and caveats: Abundant cord blood beta clonotypes carried fewer insertions; memory repertoires showed none.

This clonotype has a handful of counts. Its antigen is unknown. CDR3 length: 15 amino acids. V gave up 0 bases and J gave up 7 bases; unmatched junction bases: 3. Germline V CDR1 and CDR2: SGDLS, YYNGEE. One entry per CDR3 protein, called by TCRdb with MiXCR from the 5' RACE reads. The sample consists of fewer than 500,000 distinct CDR3 sequences, roughly 13% of them appearing once. In addition, the sample was reused for a study of yellow fever vaccine responses in identical twins.

The clonotype originates from a woman aged 18 to 35 in good health. Sequences were obtained from CD4+ T cells sorted from blood. The gene calls are TRBV9 and TRBJ2-1, with TRBD1 matching 11 bases. This chain's CDR3 is CASSVVGQGVNEQFF. DNA for the CDR3: TGTGCCAGCAGCGTAGTGGGACAGGGGGTTAATGAGCAGTTCTTC.